Each of the 26 T cell receptor beta chains below was sequenced from the same sample in a study of T cells after yellow fever vaccination. TCRdb reprocessed the 5' RACE reads with MiXCR, giving one entry per CDR3 protein. The sample records some 670,000 distinct CDR3 sequences, around an eighth being singletons. The sequenced sample was PBMCs, obtained on the day of the yellow fever booster vaccination. The source of these receptors is a man aged 25 to 45 who received the YFV17D yellow fever vaccine.

This clonotype was counted a few times. This chain uses TRBV20-1 with TRBJ2-5; 9 bases align to TRBD2. CDR1 is DFQATT, CDR2 SNEGSKA, per germline (reference sequence). J lost 7 bases, V lost 3 bases, and 9 bases had no gene match. This CDR3 contains 14 residues. CDR3: CSASVREGTRTQYF. CDR3 in DNA: TGCAGTGCTAGTGTGCGGGAGGGCACACGGACCCAGTACTTC.

This clonotype was seen more than once but under ten times. V is TRBV6-5 and J is TRBJ2-5, with 7 positions matching TRBD2. The CDR3 length is 15 residues. Germline values: CDR1 MNHEY, CDR2 SVGAGI. V gave up 10 bases and J gave up 1 base; unmatched junction bases: 12. The CDR3 DNA sequence: TGTGCCACCCACCGGGGAGGGTGGTCCCAAGAGACCCAGTACTTC. It translates to CATHRGGWSQETQYF.

This clonotype has a handful of counts. This chain uses TRBV5-6 with TRBJ2-7, with 7 bases lining up with TRBD1. CDR1 is SGHDT, CDR2 YYEEEE, per germline. This CDR3 comprises 13 residues. V gave up 6 bases and J gave up 0 bases; unmatched junction bases: 3. The CDR3 DNA is TGTGCCAGCACGACAGGGAGCTCCTACGAGCAGTACTTC. Encoded protein: CASTTGSSYEQYF.

The gene calls are TRBV20-1 and TRBJ1-1; no definite D call. The ends were cut back, 3 bases at V and 7 bases at J, with 12 bases in the middle. The germline gives CDR1 DFQATT, CDR2 SNEGSKA (reference sequence). This CDR3 region has 12 residues. DNA of the CDR3: TGCAGTGCTAGTAGCCGGGCGCGTGAAGCTTTCTTT. As protein: CSASSRAREAFF.

J is TRBJ2-3 and V is TRBV28; 7 nucleotides match TRBD1. J lost 3 bases, V lost 8 bases, and 17 bases had no gene match. The CDR3 spans 17 residues. CDR1 and CDR2 (germline): MDHEN, SYDVKM. The CDR3 nucleotides read TGTGCCAGCTCTAGAGCCTTTCCAGGGGGAAGTACAGATACGCAGTATTTT. Protein sequence: CASSRAFPGGSTDTQYF. The entire variable domain, with the rest obtained from reference TRBV28 and TRBJ2-3, is as follows: DVKVTQSSRYLVKRTGEKVFLECVQDMDHENMFWYRQDPGLGLRLIYFSYDVKMKEKGDIPEGYSVSREKKERFSLILESASTNQTSMYLCASSRAFPGGSTDTQYFGPGTRLTVL.

This clonotype was recorded a few times. J is TRBJ2-1 and V is TRBV20-1; a possible D gene is TRBD2 (6 bases). The CDR3 totals 18 residues. Germline values: CDR1 DFQATT, CDR2 SNEGSKA (reference sequence). V lost 6 bases and J 3 bases, leaving 27 bases between the germline ends. The CDR3 coding sequence is TGCAGTGCGCCCGGAGGTAGCGGAGGCCCCCGTTTCTACAATGAGCAGTTCTTC. Translating it yields CSAPGGSGGPRFYNEQFF.

A few counts support this clonotype. The J gene is TRBJ2-3, the V gene TRBV2; possible D gene TRBD2, 7 bases. This CDR3 has 12 residues. Per the germline V gene, CDR1 is SNHLY and CDR2 is FYNNEI. Trimming left V 8 bases short and J 10 bases short, with 16 bases between. CDR3 protein: CASLERDKAQYF. The CDR3 DNA is TGTGCCAGCTTAGAGCGGGACAAGGCGCAGTATTTT.

The gene calls are TRBV19 and TRBJ2-3; D is perhaps TRBD2 (5 bases). There are 14 residues in the CDR3. With 4 bases removed from V and 4 bases from J, the gap between germline ends came to 12 bases. Germline lookup yields CDR1 LNHDA and CDR2 SQIVND (reference sequence). The CDR3 here is CASSTLARADTQYF. Here the CDR3 DNA reads TGTGCCAGTAGTACCCTGGCGAGGGCAGATACGCAGTATTTT.

The V call is TRBV20-1, the J call TRBJ2-1, with 8 bases aligning to TRBD2. Germline CDR1 DFQATT, CDR2 SNEGSKA (reference sequence). V shed 7 bases and J 0 bases; nucleotides not matched to a gene: 17. This CDR3 contains 18 residues. The CDR3: CSVSESNQRESSYNEQFF. DNA for the CDR3: TGCAGTGTTTCCGAGTCAAACCAGCGGGAGAGCTCCTACAATGAGCAGTTCTTC.

This chain uses TRBV7-9 with TRBJ2-2; no reliable D call. This CDR3 spans 14 amino acids. With 2 bases removed from V and 6 bases from J, the gap between germline ends came to 10 bases. The germline V gene encodes CDR1 SEHNR and CDR2 FQNEAQ (reference sequence). The CDR3 DNA follows: TGTGCCAGCAGCTTAATCAGGAGTGCCGGGGAGCTGTTTTTT. Translation: CASSLIRSAGELFF.

This clonotype has just a few counts. This chain links TRBV5-1 with TRBJ1-1; a weak D match, TRBD1 (6 bases). CDR3 length: 14 amino acids. The V end was cut by 4 bases, the J end by 2 bases, with 12 bases between. Germline CDR1 reads SGHRS; CDR2 reads YFSETQ. Written as DNA, the CDR3 is TGCGCCAGCAGCAAAGACAGGAGCAACACTGAAGCTTTCTTT. This sequence encodes CASSKDRSNTEAFF.

V gene TRBV7-2 combines with J gene TRBJ2-3; perhaps TRBD2 as D (6 bases). This CDR3 has 17 amino acids. V gave up 1 base and J gave up 0 bases, with 14 bases separating them. Germline V gives CDR1 SGHTA, CDR2 FQGNSA. In DNA form, the CDR3 reads TGTGCCAGCAGCTTAGTGGCGGGATCGCCCAGCACAGATACGCAGTATTTT. Translation: CASSLVAGSPSTDTQYF.

The chain combines TRBV20-1 with TRBJ1-2; D not resolved. This CDR3 contains 10 residues. In germline, CDR1 is DFQATT, CDR2 SNEGSKA (reference sequence). Trimming shortened V by 5 bases and J by 8 bases, and 9 bases separated the two germline ends. The CDR3 sequence is CSAVQRGYTF. CDR3 bases: TGCAGTGCTGTGCAGCGGGGCTACACCTTC.

CDR3 nucleotides: TGCAGTGCTATTGGAGCTAGCGGGAGTCATCACAATGAGCAGTTCTTC. Protein sequence: CSAIGASGSHHNEQFF. The chain joins TRBV20-1 to TRBJ2-1, with 10 bases matching TRBD2. The V and J ends lost 4 bases and 5 bases, in that order; junction bases with no gene match: 11. The germline V gene encodes CDR1 DFQATT and CDR2 SNEGSKA (reference sequence). There are 16 residues in the CDR3.

The chain is built from TRBV6-2 or TRBV6-3 and TRBJ2-1; TRBD1 agrees at 8 bases. With V trimmed by 0 bases and J by 9 bases, 16 bases remained unmatched. This CDR3 comprises 18 residues. Germline CDR1 is MNHEY and CDR2 is SVGEGT. CDR3 loop: CASSYSKSIPQGAGEQFF. In nucleotides, the CDR3 is TGTGCCAGCAGTTACTCGAAGAGTATCCCCCAGGGGGCGGGTGAGCAGTTCTTC.

The rearrangement links TRBV30 to TRBJ1-2; no definite D call. V lost 0 bases and J lost 6, with 8 bases in between. CDR1 is GTSNPN, CDR2 SVGIG, per germline (reference sequence). The CDR3 has 12 residues. The CDR3 DNA reads as TGTGCCTGGAGTGTCGGCCACAATGGCTACACCTTC. This sequence encodes CAWSVGHNGYTF. The full variable domain, in which reference TRBV30 and TRBJ1-2 provide the parts outside the CDR3, is SQTIHQWPATLVQPVGSPLSLECTVEGTSNPNLYWYRQAAGRGLQLLFYSVGIGQISSEVPQNLSASRPQDRQFILSSKKLLLSDSGFYLCAWSVGHNGYTFGSGTRLTVV.

This clonotype has a handful of counts. V and J are TRBV15 and TRBJ2-3; D is undetermined. The germline V gene has CDR1 LNHNV and CDR2 YYDKDF (reference sequence). The CDR3 consists of 15 residues. Deletions cut 2 bases from V and 3 bases from J, with 12 bases between. CDR3 bases: TGTGCCACCAGCAGAATCCGCGGAGTGACAGATACGCAGTATTTT. Translation: CATSRIRGVTDTQYF.

The rearrangement uses TRBV12-3 or TRBV12-4 and TRBJ2-7; D might be TRBD1 (8 bases). The CDR3 has 16 residues. Trimming shortened V by 3 bases and J by 0 bases, and 15 bases separated the two germline ends. CDR3 sequence reads: CASSFRGDRSSYEQYF. CDR3 coding DNA: TGTGCCAGCAGTTTTCGGGGGGACAGGAGCTCCTACGAGCAGTACTTC.

This clonotype has only a few counts. As DNA, the CDR3 is TGCGCCAGCAGCCAAGCTCAGACAGGGGGTACGCAGTATTTT. It specifies CASSQAQTGGTQYF. The rearrangement uses TRBV4-3 and TRBJ2-3; 9 bases are a match to TRBD1. Germline values: CDR1 LGHNA, CDR2 YSLEER. This CDR3 has 14 residues. V shed 1 base and J 8 bases; nucleotides not matched to a gene: 4.

This clonotype has a handful of counts. The chain links TRBV9 to TRBJ1-2, with 8 bases fitting TRBD1. Unmatched junction bases numbered 4, after V lost 4 bases and J lost 8 bases. Looked up from germline, CDR1 is SGDLS and CDR2 is YYNGEE. CDR3 length: 12 amino acids. CDR3 region: CASSTQGAGYTF. The CDR3 DNA follows: TGTGCCAGCAGCACGCAGGGGGCAGGCTACACCTTC.

Only a few counts were recorded for this clonotype. J is TRBJ2-1 and V is TRBV20-1; 12 bases agree with TRBD2. J lost 7 bases, V lost 3 bases, and 7 bases had no gene match. Germline CDR1 reads DFQATT; CDR2 reads SNEGSKA (reference sequence). The CDR3 is made up of 15 amino acids. The CDR3 is CSARPGTSGLNEQFF. The CDR3 DNA is TGCAGTGCTAGGCCCGGGACTAGCGGGCTTAATGAGCAGTTCTTC.

This clonotype was observed a handful of times. This chain links TRBV29-1 with TRBJ2-5; 7 positions agree with TRBD2. The CDR3 extends over 13 amino acids. The V segment lost 7 bases and the J segment 3 bases; nucleotides outside the gene matches: 8. Per germline, CDR1 SQVTM and CDR2 ANQGSEA. The CDR3 here is CSGGGTIKETQYF. In DNA, the CDR3 is TGCAGCGGTGGGGGGACTATAAAAGAGACCCAGTACTTC.

This clonotype was counted ten times or more. The V gene is TRBV10-1, the J gene TRBJ2-7, with D tentatively TRBD1 (6 bases). Trimming removed 3 bases at V and 1 base at J, with 7 bases between. CDR3 size: 13 residues. Germline V gives CDR1 WNHNN, CDR2 SYGVQD (reference sequence). The CDR3 region is CASSDGQSYEQYF. Here the CDR3 DNA reads TGCGCCAGCAGTGATGGACAGTCCTACGAGCAGTACTTC.

This clonotype was seen a handful of times. The V gene is TRBV9, the J gene TRBJ2-2; D gene uncertain. CDR1 and CDR2 from the germline V gene are SGDLS and YYNGEE. V was cut by 0 bases and J by 4 bases, with 10 bases left in between. There are 15 residues in the CDR3. CDR3: CASSVEVGSTGELFF. Written as DNA, the CDR3 is TGTGCCAGCAGCGTAGAAGTGGGTTCCACCGGGGAGCTGTTTTTT.

As to this clonotype: Germline is not matched at one junction end, which may reflect a read error. The V and J genes are TRBV20-1 and TRBJ2-3; 11 bases fit TRBD2. Germline V gene lookup returns CDR1 DFQATT and CDR2 SNEGSKA (reference sequence). The CDR3 runs 19 residues. CDR3 DNA sequence: TGCTGTGCTAGAACGGGACAGGGCGTAGCGGGAGGGATTACAGATACGCAGTATTTT. Translation: CCARTGQGVAGGITDTQYF.

J is TRBJ2-7 and V is TRBV7-2; TRBD1 might be the D (6 bases). Trimming shortened V by 5 bases and J by 0 bases, and 14 bases separated the two germline ends. The V gene's germline CDR1 is SGHTA and CDR2 FQGNSA. There are 15 residues in the CDR3. The DNA for the CDR3 is TGTGCCAGCAGCCGGACAGCCTCAGGCTCCTACGAGCAGTACTTC. Protein sequence: CASSRTASGSYEQYF.